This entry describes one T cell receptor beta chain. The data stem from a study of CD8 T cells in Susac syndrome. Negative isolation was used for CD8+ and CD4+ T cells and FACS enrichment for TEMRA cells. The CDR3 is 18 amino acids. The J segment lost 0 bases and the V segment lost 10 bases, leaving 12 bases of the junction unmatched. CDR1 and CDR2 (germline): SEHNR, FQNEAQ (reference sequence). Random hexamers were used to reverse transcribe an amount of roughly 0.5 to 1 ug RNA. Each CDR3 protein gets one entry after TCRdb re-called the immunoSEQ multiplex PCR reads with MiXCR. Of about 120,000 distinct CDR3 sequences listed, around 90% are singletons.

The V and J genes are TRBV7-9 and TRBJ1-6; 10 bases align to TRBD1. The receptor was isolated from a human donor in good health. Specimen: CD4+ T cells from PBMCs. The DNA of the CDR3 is TGTGCCACCACGGCGTGGGGACAGGGGATCTCCTATAATTCACCCCTCCACTTT. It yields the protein CATTAWGQGISYNSPLHF.